This T cell receptor (beta chain) was found in a study of metastatic and nonmetastatic thyroid tumors. Ahead of thyroid surgery, no patient had received treatment of any kind. TCRdb recomputed clones from the PCR reads via MiXCR. Of 20,000 or so clones in the sample, about 15% are singletons; the top ten hold under 20%. This clone has at least ten counts. Distinct nucleotide sequences in the sample also encode this CDR3. The specimen sequenced was blood. The clonotype was recovered from a female donor with papillary thyroid cancer or a benign thyroid nodule (not recorded which). Some clones in this sample may be carry-over from other donors' samples.

CDR3 in DNA: TGCAGTGCTAGAGAGGCCTCCGACACCACAGATACGCAGTATTTT. Translating it yields CSAREASDTTDTQYF. The chain is built from TRBV20-1 and TRBJ2-3; no definite D call. Trimming cost V 0 bases and J 2 bases, with 12 bases left between them. The germline V gene has CDR1 DFQATT and CDR2 SNEGSKA (reference sequence). CDR3 length: 15 amino acids.